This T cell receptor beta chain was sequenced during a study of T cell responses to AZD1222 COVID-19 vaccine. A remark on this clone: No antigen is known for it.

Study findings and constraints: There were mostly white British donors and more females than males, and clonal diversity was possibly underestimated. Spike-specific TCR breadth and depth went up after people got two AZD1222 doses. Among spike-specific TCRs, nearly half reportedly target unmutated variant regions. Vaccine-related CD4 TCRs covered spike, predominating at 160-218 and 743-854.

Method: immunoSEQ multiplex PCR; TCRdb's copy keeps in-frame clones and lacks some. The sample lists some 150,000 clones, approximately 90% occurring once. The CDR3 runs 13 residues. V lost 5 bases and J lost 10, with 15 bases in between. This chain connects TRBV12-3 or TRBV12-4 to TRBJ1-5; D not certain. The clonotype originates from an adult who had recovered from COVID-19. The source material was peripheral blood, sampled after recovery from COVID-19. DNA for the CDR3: TGTGCCAGCAGTCCCTTTCCGGTCAGTCCCCAGCATTTT. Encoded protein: CASSPFPVSPQHF.